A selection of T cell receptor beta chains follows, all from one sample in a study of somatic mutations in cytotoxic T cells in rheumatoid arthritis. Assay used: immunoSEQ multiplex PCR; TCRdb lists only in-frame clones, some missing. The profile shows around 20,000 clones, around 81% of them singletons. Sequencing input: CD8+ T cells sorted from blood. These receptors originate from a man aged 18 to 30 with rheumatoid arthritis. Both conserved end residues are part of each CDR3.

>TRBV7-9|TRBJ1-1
CASSFPTGRNTEAFF
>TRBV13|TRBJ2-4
CASSSQKLAKNIQYF
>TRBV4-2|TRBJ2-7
CASSQETGDSYEQYF
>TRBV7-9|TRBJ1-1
CASSSRTGGHTEAFF
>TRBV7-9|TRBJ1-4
CASSQWGSDEKLFF
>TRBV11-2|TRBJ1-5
CASSLGPSNQPQHF
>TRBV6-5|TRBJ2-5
CASSPVPGIEKTQYF
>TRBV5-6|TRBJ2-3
CASSIGTGSSDTQYF
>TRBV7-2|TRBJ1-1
CASSLGDRVGENTEAFF
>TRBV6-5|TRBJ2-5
CASSYSRGVKFETQYF
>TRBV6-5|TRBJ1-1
CASSYGTGSEAFF
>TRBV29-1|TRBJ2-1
CSVDRLLLSSYNEQFF
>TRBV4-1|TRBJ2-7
CASSQEGTGGTYEQYF
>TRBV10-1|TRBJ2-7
CASSPYFREAPFEQYF
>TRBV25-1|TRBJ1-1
CASSESQGMNTEAFF
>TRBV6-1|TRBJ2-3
CASSGTSGGADTQYF
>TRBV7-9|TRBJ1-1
CASSLGMIGGGRMNTEAFF
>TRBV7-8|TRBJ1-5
CASSSPQGQNQPQHF